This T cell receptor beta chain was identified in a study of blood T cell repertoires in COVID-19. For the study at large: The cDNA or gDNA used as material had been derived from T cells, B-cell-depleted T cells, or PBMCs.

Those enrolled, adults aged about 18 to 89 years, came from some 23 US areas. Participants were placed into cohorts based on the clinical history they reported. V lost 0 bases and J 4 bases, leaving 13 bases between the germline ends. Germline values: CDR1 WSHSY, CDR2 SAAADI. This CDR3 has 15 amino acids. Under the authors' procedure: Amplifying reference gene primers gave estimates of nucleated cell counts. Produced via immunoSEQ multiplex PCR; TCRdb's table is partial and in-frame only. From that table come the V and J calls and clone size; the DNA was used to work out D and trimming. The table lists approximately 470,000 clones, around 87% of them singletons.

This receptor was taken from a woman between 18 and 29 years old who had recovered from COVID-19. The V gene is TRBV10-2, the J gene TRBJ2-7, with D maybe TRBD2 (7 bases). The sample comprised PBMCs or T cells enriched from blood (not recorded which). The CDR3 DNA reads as TGCGCCAGCAGTGAGTCATACAGGGAGGGGTACGAGCAGTACTTC. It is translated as CASSESYREGYEQYF.